These 9 T cell receptor beta chains share one sample of origin, sequenced in a study of Ad26.COV2.S vaccination and SARS-CoV-2 variants. The table came from immunoSEQ multiplex PCR; TCRdb's copy has only in-frame clones and leaves some out. The data show 300,000 to 350,000 clones, with roughly 80% seen just once and around 2% held by the top ten. As for treatment: around 19 received Ad26.COV2.S at low or high dose, single or two shots; 5 received placebo; per-sample allocation not given. The investigators took samples on day 63 after the first vaccine or placebo injection. This specimen consisted of peripheral blood, obtained in a trial of Ad26.COV2.S vaccine versus placebo. These receptors all stem from a person between 18 and 65 years old who received the Ad26.COV2.S COVID-19 vaccine or a placebo.

This clone was found many times. The chain couples TRBV6-5 to TRBJ1-2; D gene ambiguous. CDR3 length: 15 amino acids. The V end was cut by 2 bases, the J end by 3 bases, with 13 bases between. CDR1 is MNHEY and CDR2 is SVGAGI in the germline V gene. CDR3 sequence (DNA): TGTGCCAGCAGTTACGTCGGTAAGCAGGACTATGGCTACACCTTC. Encoded protein: CASSYVGKQDYGYTF.

The V and J genes are TRBV29-1 and TRBJ2-1; the D is unclear. This CDR3 is 12 amino acids long. Between the trimmed V and J ends, which lost 2 bases and 4 bases, there was a span of 6 bases. Germline V gene data show CDR1 as SQVTM and CDR2 as ANQGSEA. The CDR3 sequence is CSVETVYNEQFF. The CDR3, as DNA: TGCAGCGTTGAAACAGTTTACAATGAGCAGTTCTTC.

The chain recombines TRBV5-1 with TRBJ2-7; TRBD2 agrees at 8 bases. This CDR3 region has 15 residues. The junction had 12 bases not matched to a gene; V was cut back by 4 bases and J by 6 bases. Germline V gives CDR1 SGHRS, CDR2 YFSETQ. CDR3 coding DNA: TGCGCCAGCAGCCCGGGGGGGACTGCGGGGCGCGAGCAGTACTTC. Translation: CASSPGGTAGREQYF.

This chain links TRBV9 with TRBJ2-2; D may be TRBD1 (6 bases). V dropped 7 bases and J dropped 1 base, with 11 bases sitting between them. The CDR3 extends over 14 amino acids. Germline CDR1 and CDR2: SGDLS and YYNGEE. The DNA for the CDR3 is TGTGCCAGCCGCAAACAGGGGAACACCGGGGAGCTGTTTTTT. Its protein is CASRKQGNTGELFF. The full variable domain, in which reference TRBV9 and TRBJ2-2 provide the parts outside the CDR3, is DSGVTQTPKHLITATGQRVTLRCSPRSGDLSVYWYQQSLDQGLQFLIQYYNGEERAKGNILERFSAQQFPDLHSELNLSSLELGDSALYFCASRKQGNTGELFFGEGSRLTVL.

This rearrangement joins TRBV5-1 to TRBJ2-2; a weak D match, TRBD1 (6 bases). Looked up from germline, CDR1 is SGHRS and CDR2 is YFSETQ. V lost 7 bases to trimming and J lost 0 bases, with 10 bases between them. The CDR3 sequence is 14 residues long. This chain's CDR3 is CASGDTANTGELFF. The CDR3 bases are TGCGCCAGCGGGGACACCGCGAACACCGGGGAGCTGTTTTTT.

This rearrangement joins TRBV2 to TRBJ2-1; a weak D match, TRBD1 (5 bases). The CDR3 contains 15 residues. Between the trimmed V and J ends, which lost 1 base and 7 bases, there was a span of 14 bases. Germline V gene sequence: CDR1 SNHLY, CDR2 FYNNEI. CDR3: CASSEEVGALNEQFF. DNA of the CDR3: TGTGCCAGCAGTGAAGAGGTTGGGGCCTTGAATGAGCAGTTCTTC.

V usage is TRBV15 and J usage is TRBJ2-5, with D possibly TRBD2 on 6 matching bases. The ends were cut back, 0 bases at V and 3 bases at J, with 14 bases in the middle. Germline V gene sequence: CDR1 LNHNV, CDR2 YYDKDF (reference sequence). The CDR3 consists of 16 residues. Here the CDR3 reads CATSRETRGSKETQYF. CDR3 nucleotide sequence: TGTGCCACCAGCAGAGAGACCCGGGGGAGTAAAGAGACCCAGTACTTC.

This chain uses TRBV27 with TRBJ1-5; weak D call: TRBD1 (5 bases). The germline V gene has CDR1 MNHEY and CDR2 SMNVEV (reference sequence). The CDR3 consists of 15 residues. With 5 bases removed from V and 0 bases from J, the gap between germline ends came to 11 bases. CDR3 sequence reads: CASSPTGDSNQPQHF. CDR3 in DNA: TGTGCCAGCAGTCCTACAGGAGATAGCAATCAGCCCCAGCATTTT.

The rearrangement joins TRBV7-6 to TRBJ2-2; TRBD2 matches 9 bases. Germline values: CDR1 SGHVS, CDR2 FNYEAQ. V was clipped by 4 bases and J by 6 bases; unmatched bases: 9. The CDR3 covers 16 residues. Written as DNA, the CDR3 is TGTGCCAGCAGCTCCTGGGGCGGGGGGGCCGCCGGGGAGCTGTTTTTT. Translating gives CASSSWGGGAAGELFF.